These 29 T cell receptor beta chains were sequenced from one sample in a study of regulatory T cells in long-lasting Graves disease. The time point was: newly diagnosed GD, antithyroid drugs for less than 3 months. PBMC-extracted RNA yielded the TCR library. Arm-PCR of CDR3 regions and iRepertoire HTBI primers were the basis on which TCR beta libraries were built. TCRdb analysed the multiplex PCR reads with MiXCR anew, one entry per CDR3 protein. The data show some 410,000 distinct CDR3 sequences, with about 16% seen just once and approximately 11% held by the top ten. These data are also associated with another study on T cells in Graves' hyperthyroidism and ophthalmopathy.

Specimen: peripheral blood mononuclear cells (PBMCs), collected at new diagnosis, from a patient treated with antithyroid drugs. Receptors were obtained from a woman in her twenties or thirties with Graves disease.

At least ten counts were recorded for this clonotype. This CDR3 reads CASSLDGGNYQPQHF. The CDR3, as DNA: TGCGCCAGCAGCTTGGATGGAGGGAATTATCAGCCCCAGCATTTT. J is TRBJ1-5 and V is TRBV5-1, with D hard to call. V was pared by 0 bases and J by 5 bases, with 12 bases between. The CDR3 is 15 residues long. Germline V gene lookup returns CDR1 SGHRS and CDR2 YFSETQ.

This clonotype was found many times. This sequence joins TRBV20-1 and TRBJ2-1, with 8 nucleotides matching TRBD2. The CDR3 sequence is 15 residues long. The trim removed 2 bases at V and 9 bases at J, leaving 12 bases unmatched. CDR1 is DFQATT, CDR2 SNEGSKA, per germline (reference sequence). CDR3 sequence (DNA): TGCAGTGCTAGAACTCCGGGACTAGTTGTAGTTGAGCAGTTCTTC. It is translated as CSARTPGLVVVEQFF.

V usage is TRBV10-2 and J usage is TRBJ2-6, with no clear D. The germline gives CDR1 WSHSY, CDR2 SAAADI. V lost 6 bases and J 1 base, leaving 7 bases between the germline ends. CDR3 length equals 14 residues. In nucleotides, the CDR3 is TGCGCCAGCAGAAGGAGATCTGGGGCCAACGTCCTGACTTTC. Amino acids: CASRRRSGANVLTF.

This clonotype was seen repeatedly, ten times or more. The CDR3 coding sequence is TGTGCCAGCAGTGAAGTGGAGAAAGAAAAACTGTTTTTT. Its protein product is CASSEVEKEKLFF. The genes are TRBV2 and TRBJ1-4; D is unresolved. Germline lookup yields CDR1 SNHLY and CDR2 FYNNEI. This CDR3 spans 13 amino acids. The V end lost 1 base, the J end lost 8 bases, and 8 bases lay between the germline ends.

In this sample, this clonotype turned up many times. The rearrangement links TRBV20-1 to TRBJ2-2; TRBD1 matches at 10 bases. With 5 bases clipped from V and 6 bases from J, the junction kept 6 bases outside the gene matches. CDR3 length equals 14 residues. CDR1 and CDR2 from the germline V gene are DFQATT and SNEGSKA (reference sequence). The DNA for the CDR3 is TGCAGTGCTTCACAGGGACAGGGGCCCGGGGAGCTGTTTTTT. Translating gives CSASQGQGPGELFF.

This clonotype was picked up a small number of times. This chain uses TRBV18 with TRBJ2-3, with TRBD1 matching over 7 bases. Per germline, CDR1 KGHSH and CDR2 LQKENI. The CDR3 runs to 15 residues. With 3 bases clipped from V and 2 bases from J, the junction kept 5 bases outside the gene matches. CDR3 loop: CASSPKDRTTDTQYF. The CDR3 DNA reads TGTGCCAGCTCACCGAAGGACAGGACCACAGATACGCAGTATTTT.

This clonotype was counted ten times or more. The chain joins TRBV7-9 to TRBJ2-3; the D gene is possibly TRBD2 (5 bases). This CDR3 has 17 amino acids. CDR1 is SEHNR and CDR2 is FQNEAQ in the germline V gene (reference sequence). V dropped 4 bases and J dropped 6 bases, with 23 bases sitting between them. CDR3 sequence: CASSSPPAALGWDTQYF. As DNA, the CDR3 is TGTGCCAGCAGCTCCCCCCCAGCGGCCCTGGGCTGGGATACGCAGTATTTT. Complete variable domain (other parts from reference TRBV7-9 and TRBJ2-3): DTGVSQNPRHKITKRGQNVTFRCDPISEHNRLYWYRQTLGQGPEFLTYFQNEAQLEKSRLLSDRFSAERPKGSFSTLEIQRTEQGDSAMYLCASSSPPAALGWDTQYFGPGTRLTVL.

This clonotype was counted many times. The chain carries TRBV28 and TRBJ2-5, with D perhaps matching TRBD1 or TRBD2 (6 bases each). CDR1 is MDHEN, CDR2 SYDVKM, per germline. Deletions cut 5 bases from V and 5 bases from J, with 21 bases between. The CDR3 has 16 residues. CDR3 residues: CASSPGAEPLVETQYF. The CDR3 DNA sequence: TGTGCCAGCAGTCCGGGGGCGGAACCGCTCGTGGAGACCCAGTACTTC.

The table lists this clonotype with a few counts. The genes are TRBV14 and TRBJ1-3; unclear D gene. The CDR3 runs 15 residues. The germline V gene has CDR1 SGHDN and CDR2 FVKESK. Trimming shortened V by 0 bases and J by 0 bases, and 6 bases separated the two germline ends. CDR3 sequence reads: CASSQDAISGNTIYF. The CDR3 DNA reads TGTGCCAGCAGCCAAGATGCGATCTCTGGAAACACCATATATTTT.

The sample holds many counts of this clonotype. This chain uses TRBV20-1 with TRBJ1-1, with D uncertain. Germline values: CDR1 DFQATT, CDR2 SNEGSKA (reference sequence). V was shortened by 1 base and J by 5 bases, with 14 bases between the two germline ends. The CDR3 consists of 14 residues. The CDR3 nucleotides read TGCAGTGCTAGAGCAGGTGGAGCGGGGACTGAAGCTTTCTTT. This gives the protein CSARAGGAGTEAFF.

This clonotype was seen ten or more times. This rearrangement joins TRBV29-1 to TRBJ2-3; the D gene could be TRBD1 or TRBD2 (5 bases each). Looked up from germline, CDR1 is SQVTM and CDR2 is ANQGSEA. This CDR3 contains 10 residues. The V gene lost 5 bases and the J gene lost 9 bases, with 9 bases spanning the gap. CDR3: CSVLGVTQYF. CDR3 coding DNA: TGCAGCGTTTTGGGGGTAACGCAGTATTTT.

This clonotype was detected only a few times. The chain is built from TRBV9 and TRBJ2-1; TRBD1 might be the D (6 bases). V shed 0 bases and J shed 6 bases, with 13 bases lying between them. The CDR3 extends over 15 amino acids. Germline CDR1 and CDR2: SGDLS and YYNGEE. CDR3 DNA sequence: TGTGCCAGCAGCGTAGCTGAGGGGGAGATCAATGAGCAGTTCTTC. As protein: CASSVAEGEINEQFF.

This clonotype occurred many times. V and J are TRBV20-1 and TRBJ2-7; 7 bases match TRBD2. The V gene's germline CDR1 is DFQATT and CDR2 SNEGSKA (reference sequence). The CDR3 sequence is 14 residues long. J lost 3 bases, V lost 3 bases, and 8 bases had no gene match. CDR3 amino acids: CSARSGLEIYEQYF. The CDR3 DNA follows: TGCAGTGCTAGGTCCGGACTAGAGATCTACGAGCAGTACTTC.

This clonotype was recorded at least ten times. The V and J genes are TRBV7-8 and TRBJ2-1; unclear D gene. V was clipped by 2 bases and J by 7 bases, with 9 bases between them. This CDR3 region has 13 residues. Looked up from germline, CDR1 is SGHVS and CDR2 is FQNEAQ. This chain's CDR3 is CASSLNNANEQFF. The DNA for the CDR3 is TGTGCCAGCAGCTTAAATAATGCTAATGAGCAGTTCTTC.

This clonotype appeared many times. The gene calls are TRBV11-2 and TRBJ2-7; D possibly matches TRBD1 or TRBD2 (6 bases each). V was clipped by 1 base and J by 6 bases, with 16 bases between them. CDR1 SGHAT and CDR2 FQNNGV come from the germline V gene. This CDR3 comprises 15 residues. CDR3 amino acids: CASSLVGGGWVEQYF. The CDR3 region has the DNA TGTGCCAGCAGCTTAGTTGGAGGGGGTTGGGTCGAGCAGTACTTC.

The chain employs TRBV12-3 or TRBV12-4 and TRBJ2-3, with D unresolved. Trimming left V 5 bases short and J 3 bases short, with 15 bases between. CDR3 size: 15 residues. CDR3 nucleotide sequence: TGTGCCAGCAGTCCAGGAGAGGAAGGGACAGATACGCAGTATTTT. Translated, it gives CASSPGEEGTDTQYF.

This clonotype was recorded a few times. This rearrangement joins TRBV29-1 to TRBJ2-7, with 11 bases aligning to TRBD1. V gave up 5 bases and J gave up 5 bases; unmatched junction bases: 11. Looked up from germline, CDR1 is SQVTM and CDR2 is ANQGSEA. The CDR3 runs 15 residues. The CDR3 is CSVCPWDRGTNEQYF. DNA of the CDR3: TGCAGCGTTTGTCCCTGGGACAGGGGGACTAACGAGCAGTACTTC.

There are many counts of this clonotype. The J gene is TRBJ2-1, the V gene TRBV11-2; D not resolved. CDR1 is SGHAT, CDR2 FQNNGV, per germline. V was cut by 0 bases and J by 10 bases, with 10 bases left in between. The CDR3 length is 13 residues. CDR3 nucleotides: TGTGCCAGCAGCTTAGATCGGCTAAACGAGCAGTTCTTC. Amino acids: CASSLDRLNEQFF.

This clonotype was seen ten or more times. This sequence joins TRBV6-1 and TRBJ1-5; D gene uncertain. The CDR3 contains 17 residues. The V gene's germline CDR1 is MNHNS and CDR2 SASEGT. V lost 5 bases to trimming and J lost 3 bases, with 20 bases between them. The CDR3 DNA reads TGTGCCAGCAGTCATATCGGGTCTCGGTCCACCAATCAGCCCCAGCATTTT. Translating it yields CASSHIGSRSTNQPQHF.

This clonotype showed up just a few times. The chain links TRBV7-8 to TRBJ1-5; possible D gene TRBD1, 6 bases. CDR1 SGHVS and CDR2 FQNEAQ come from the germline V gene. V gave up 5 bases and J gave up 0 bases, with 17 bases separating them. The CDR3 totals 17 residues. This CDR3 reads CASSPEDSFYSNQPQHF. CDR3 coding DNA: TGTGCCAGCAGCCCAGAGGACAGTTTCTATAGCAATCAGCCCCAGCATTTT.

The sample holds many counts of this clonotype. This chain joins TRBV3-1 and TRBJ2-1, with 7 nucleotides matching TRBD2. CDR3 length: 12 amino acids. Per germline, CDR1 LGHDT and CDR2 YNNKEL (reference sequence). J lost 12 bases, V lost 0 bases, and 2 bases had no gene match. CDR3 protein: CASSQDGLGQFF. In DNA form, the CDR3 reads TGTGCCAGCAGCCAAGACGGACTAGGGCAGTTCTTC.

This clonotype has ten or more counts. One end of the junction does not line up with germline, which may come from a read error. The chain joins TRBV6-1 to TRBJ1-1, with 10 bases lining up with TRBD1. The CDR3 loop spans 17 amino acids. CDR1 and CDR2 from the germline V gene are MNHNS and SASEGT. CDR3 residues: CAISEPGQGNVDTEAFF. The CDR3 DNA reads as TGTGCCATCAGTGAGCCGGGACAGGGGAACGTAGACACTGAAGCTTTCTTT.

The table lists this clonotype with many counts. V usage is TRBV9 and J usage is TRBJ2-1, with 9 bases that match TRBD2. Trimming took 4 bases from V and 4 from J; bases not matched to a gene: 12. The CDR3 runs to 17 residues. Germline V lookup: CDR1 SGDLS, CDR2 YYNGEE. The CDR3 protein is CASSPEGREGLYNEQFF. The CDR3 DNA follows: TGTGCCAGCAGCCCAGAAGGGCGGGAGGGCCTTTACAATGAGCAGTTCTTC.

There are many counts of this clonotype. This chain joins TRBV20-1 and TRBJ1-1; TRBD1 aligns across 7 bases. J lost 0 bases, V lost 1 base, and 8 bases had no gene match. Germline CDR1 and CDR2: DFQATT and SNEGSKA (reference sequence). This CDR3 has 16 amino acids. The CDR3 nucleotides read TGCAGTGCTAGAGGCCCGACAGGGAGTTTGAACACTGAAGCTTTCTTT. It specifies CSARGPTGSLNTEAFF.

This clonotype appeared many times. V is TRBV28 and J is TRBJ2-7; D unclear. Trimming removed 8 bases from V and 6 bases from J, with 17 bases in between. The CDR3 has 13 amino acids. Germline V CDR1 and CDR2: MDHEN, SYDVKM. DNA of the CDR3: TGTGCCAGCTACGACGCTCGCCCTGCCGAGCAGTACTTC. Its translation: CASYDARPAEQYF.

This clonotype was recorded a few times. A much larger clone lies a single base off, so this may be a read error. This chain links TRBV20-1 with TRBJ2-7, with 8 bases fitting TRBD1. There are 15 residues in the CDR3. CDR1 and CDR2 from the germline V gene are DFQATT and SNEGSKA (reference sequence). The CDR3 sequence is CSARDRDRGTDEQHF. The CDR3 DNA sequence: TGCAGTGCTAGAGATCGCGACAGGGGAACAGACGAGCAGCACTTC.

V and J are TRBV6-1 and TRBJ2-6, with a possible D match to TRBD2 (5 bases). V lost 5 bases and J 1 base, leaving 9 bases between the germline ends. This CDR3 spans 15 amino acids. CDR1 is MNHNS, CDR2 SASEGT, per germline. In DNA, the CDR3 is TGTGCCAGCAGTCATGGGAGATCTGGGGCCAACGTCCTGACTTTC. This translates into CASSHGRSGANVLTF.

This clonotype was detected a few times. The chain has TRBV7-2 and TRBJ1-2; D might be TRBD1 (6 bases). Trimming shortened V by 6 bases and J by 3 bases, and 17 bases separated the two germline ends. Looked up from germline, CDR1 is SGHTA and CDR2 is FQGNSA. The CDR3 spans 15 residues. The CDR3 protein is CASRRFSGVDYGYTF. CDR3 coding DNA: TGTGCCAGCAGACGTTTCTCAGGGGTCGACTATGGCTACACCTTC. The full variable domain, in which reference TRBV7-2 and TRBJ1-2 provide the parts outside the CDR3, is GAGVSQSPSNKVTEKGKDVELRCDPISGHTALYWYRQSLGQGLEFLIYFQGNSAPDKSGLPSDRFSAERTGGSVSTLTIQRTQQEDSAVYLCASRRFSGVDYGYTFGSGTRLTVV.

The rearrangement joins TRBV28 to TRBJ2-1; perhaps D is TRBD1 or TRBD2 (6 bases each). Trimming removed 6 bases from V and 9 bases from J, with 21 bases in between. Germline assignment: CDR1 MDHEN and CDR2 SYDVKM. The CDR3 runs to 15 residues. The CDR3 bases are TGTGCCAGCAGCATAATGAGAGGGGGGACTGGTGAGCAGTTCTTC. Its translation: CASSIMRGGTGEQFF.